This is a list of T cell receptor beta chains from one sample in a study of molecular identifiers for immune sequencing clone quantification. MiXCR was run by TCRdb on the PCR reads, yielding one entry per CDR3 protein. The sample has tens of thousands of distinct CDR3 sequences; 19% are singletons. Sequencing was done on a sample of naive CD8+ T cells from blood, with Jurkat cell RNA spiked in. The origin of the receptors is a human donor in good health. Some libraries in this study had Jurkat cell RNA spiked in. The CDR3 runs from the conserved cysteine through the conserved F or W. Each record gives: V gene, J gene, clone size, D gene, CDR3 protein, CDR3 DNA. D genes are given only for firm matches. Expanded clones are given a class, and other clones once, few, many or no size at all.

TRBV5-1	TRBJ2-3	many	-	CASSLTGRATFTDTQYF	TGCGCCAGCAGCTTGACCGGCCGCGCTACGTTCACAGATACGCAGTATTTT
TRBV3-1	TRBJ2-1	many	TRBD2	CASSQVGTSIGEQFF	TGTGCCAGCAGCCAAGTTGGGACTAGCATTGGTGAGCAGTTCTTC
TRBV28	TRBJ2-7	many	-	CASTMGGSEQYF	TGTGCCAGCACTATGGGGGGTAGTGAGCAGTACTTC
TRBV28	TRBJ1-3	many	-	CASSRGRSSGNTIYF	TGTGCCAGCAGCCGTGGACGGAGCTCTGGAAACACCATATATTTT
TRBV11-2	TRBJ1-2	-	-	CASSLTPGAQTF	TGTGCCAGCAGCTTAACGCCAGGGGCGCAGACCTTC
TRBV27	TRBJ2-7	many	-	CASSLRGAEQYF	TGTGCCAGCAGCCTTCGAGGCGCCGAGCAGTACTTC
TRBV7-9	TRBJ2-7	-	-	CASSLAGPQDEQYF	TGTGCCAGCAGCTTAGCCGGCCCTCAGGACGAGCAGTACTTC
TRBV20-1	TRBJ2-5	-	TRBD2	CSARDPVTSGAKYTTQETQYF	TGCAGTGCTAGAGATCCGGTGACTAGCGGAGCGAAGTATACAACTCAAGAGACCCAGTACTTC
TRBV4-3	TRBJ1-2	many	-	CASSQATKDLYGYTF	TGCGCCAGCAGCCAAGCGACAAAGGATCTCTATGGCTACACCTTC
TRBV12-3/TRBV12-4	TRBJ2-5	few	-	CASSFLLQETQYF	TGTGCCAGCAGTTTCTTGCTCCAAGAGACCCAGTACTTC
TRBV27	TRBJ2-7	-	TRBD1	CASEFTGTGAHEQYF	TGTGCCAGCGAGTTTACCGGGACAGGGGCCCACGAGCAGTACTTC
TRBV12-3/TRBV12-4	TRBJ2-7	few	-	CASKVGGQAYEQYF	TGTGCCAGCAAGGTAGGCGGGCAAGCCTACGAGCAGTACTTC
TRBV4-3	TRBJ2-7	many	-	CASSQDGRSSYEQYF	TGCGCCAGCAGCCAAGACGGCAGAAGCTCCTACGAGCAGTACTTC
TRBV7-6	TRBJ2-5	many	TRBD1	CASSLELTGDPYQETQYF	TGTGCCAGCAGCCTCGAGCTGACAGGGGACCCGTACCAAGAGACCCAGTACTTC
TRBV4-1	TRBJ2-1	-	TRBD2	CASSQDRAGGYSEQFF	TGCGCCAGCAGCCAAGATCGAGCGGGAGGGTACAGTGAGCAGTTCTTC
TRBV2	TRBJ1-1	many	-	CASSAEGLGAFF	TGTGCCAGCAGTGCAGAGGGACTTGGAGCTTTCTTT
TRBV13	TRBJ2-5	-	TRBD2	CASSLRGGETQYF	TGTGCCAGCAGCTTACGGGGGGGAGAGACCCAGTACTTC
TRBV24-1	TRBJ2-2	many	-	CATSDFSTGELFF	TGTGCCACCAGTGATTTCAGCACCGGGGAGCTGTTTTTT
TRBV29-1	TRBJ2-7	-	-	CSVGRSSISYEQYF	TGCAGCGTTGGGAGATCTTCTATCTCCTACGAGCAGTACTTC
TRBV20-1	TRBJ2-5	many	-	CSARHGPQETQYF	TGCAGTGCTAGACACGGGCCTCAAGAGACCCAGTACTTC
TRBV6-5	TRBJ2-3	medium-sized	-	CASRPTALAQGFLDTQYF	TGTGCCAGCAGACCAACAGCCCTGGCGCAGGGGTTTTTAGATACGCAGTATTTT
TRBV20-1	TRBJ2-1	few	-	CSAGPGLEDNEQFF	TGCAGTGCGGGGCCGGGACTGGAAGACAATGAGCAGTTCTTC
TRBV7-2	TRBJ2-5	many	-	CATQERYQETQYF	TGTGCCACACAAGAGAGGTACCAAGAGACCCAGTACTTC
TRBV7-9	TRBJ1-1	many	-	CASSLAPGARAFF	TGTGCCAGCAGCTTAGCGCCAGGGGCGCGGGCTTTCTTT
TRBV7-9	TRBJ2-1	many	-	CASTSSSSYNEQFF	TGTGCCAGCACCTCGTCCAGCTCCTACAATGAGCAGTTCTTC
TRBV25-1	TRBJ2-3	many	TRBD2	CASSMTSGGTDTQYF	TGTGCCAGCAGCATGACTAGCGGAGGCACAGATACGCAGTATTTT
TRBV28	TRBJ2-4	many	TRBD1	CASSPDRGAKNIQYF	TGTGCCAGCAGCCCCGACAGGGGTGCCAAAAACATTCAGTACTTC
TRBV6-6	TRBJ2-3	-	TRBD1	CASRPDRTSTDTQYF	TGTGCCAGCAGACCGGACAGGACTAGCACAGATACGCAGTATTTT
TRBV20-1	TRBJ1-1	many	-	CSARNSSRKNTEAFF	TGCAGTGCTAGGAACAGCTCGAGGAAGAACACTGAAGCTTTCTTT
TRBV5-6	TRBJ1-5	few	TRBD1	CASSLVGQVQQPQHF	TGTGCCAGCAGCTTGGTTGGACAGGTACAACAGCCCCAGCATTTT
TRBV6-2/TRBV6-3	TRBJ2-5	many	-	CASSLLGVTGETQYF	TGTGCCAGCAGCCTCCTCGGGGTGACGGGGGAGACCCAGTACTTC
TRBV12-3/TRBV12-4	TRBJ2-3	many	TRBD2	CASSVLLAGVTDTQYF	TGTGCCAGCAGTGTTCTTCTAGCGGGGGTGACAGATACGCAGTATTTT
TRBV6-2/TRBV6-3	TRBJ2-1	-	TRBD2	CASTAGLVPYEQFF	TGTGCCAGCACGGCGGGACTAGTCCCCTATGAGCAGTTCTTC
TRBV6-5	TRBJ2-2	many	-	CASSYETDSIWELFF	TGTGCCAGCAGTTACGAAACCGACTCTATTTGGGAGCTGTTTTTT
TRBV10-1	TRBJ2-7	-	TRBD1	CASSDQDRGAYEQYF	TGCGCCAGCAGTGACCAGGACAGGGGCGCTTACGAGCAGTACTTC
TRBV30	TRBJ2-5	many	TRBD1	CAWDSGTGQETQYF	TGTGCCTGGGACTCCGGGACAGGGCAAGAGACCCAGTACTTC
TRBV20-1	TRBJ2-1	-	-	CSARPGPTLRDEQFF	TGCAGTGCTCGACCGGGACCCACCTTGAGGGATGAGCAGTTCTTC
TRBV6-6	TRBJ1-1	many	-	CASSPIVWGWGTEAFF	TGTGCCAGCAGCCCTATTGTTTGGGGCTGGGGCACTGAAGCTTTCTTT
TRBV12-3/TRBV12-4	TRBJ2-3	many	-	CASSFRWDGTDTQYF	TGTGCCAGCAGTTTTAGGTGGGACGGCACAGATACGCAGTATTTT
TRBV27	TRBJ1-5	many	-	CASSEGPRQPQHF	TGTGCCAGCAGTGAAGGGCCCCGGCAGCCCCAGCATTTT
TRBV6-2/TRBV6-3	TRBJ2-5	many	TRBD2	CASSPGLAVQETQYF	TGTGCCAGCAGCCCGGGACTAGCGGTACAAGAGACCCAGTACTTC
TRBV9	TRBJ2-2	few	-	CASSETNTGELFF	TGTGCCAGCAGCGAAACGAACACCGGGGAGCTGTTTTTT